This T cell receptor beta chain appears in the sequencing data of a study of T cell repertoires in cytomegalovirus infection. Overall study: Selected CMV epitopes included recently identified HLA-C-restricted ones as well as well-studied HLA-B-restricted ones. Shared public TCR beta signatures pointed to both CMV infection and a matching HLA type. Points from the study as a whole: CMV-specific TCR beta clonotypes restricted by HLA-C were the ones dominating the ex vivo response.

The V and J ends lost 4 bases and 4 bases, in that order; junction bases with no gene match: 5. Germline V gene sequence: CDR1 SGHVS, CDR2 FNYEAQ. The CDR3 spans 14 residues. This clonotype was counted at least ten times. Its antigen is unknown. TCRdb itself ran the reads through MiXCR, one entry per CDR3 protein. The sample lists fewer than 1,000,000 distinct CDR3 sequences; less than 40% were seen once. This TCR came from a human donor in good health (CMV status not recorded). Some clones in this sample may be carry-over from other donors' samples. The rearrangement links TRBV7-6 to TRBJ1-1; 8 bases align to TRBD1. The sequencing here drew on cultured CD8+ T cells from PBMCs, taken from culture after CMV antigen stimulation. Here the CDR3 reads CASSSGGLGTEAFF. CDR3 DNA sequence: TGTGCCAGCAGCTCAGGGGGCTTGGGCACTGAAGCTTTCTTT. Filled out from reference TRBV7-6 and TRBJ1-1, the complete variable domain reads GAGVSQSPRYKVTKRGQDVALRCDPISGHVSLYWYRQALGQGPEFLTYFNYEAQQDKSGLPNDRFSAERPEGSISTLTIQRTEQRDSAMYRCASSSGGLGTEAFFGQGTRLTVV.